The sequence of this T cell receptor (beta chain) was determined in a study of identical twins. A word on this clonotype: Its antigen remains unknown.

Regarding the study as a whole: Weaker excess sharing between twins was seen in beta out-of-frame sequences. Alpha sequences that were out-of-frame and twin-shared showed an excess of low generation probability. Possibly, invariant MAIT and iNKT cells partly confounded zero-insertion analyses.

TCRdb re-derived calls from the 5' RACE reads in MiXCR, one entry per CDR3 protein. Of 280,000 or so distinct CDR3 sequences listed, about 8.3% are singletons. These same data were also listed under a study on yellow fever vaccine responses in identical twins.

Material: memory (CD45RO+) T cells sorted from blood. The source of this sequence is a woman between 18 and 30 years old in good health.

CDR3 in DNA: TGCAGTGCTCCAAACCGGGACAGGGGTAACCTCTTGGCCGGGGAGCTGTTTTTT. Translated: CSAPNRDRGNLLAGELFF. This rearrangement joins TRBV20-1 to TRBJ2-2; 10 bases fit TRBD1. In germline, CDR1 is DFQATT, CDR2 SNEGSKA (reference sequence). J gave up 6 bases and V 5 bases, and 18 bases lay outside the gene matches. The CDR3 is 18 amino acids.